The 32 T cell receptor beta chains in this list originate from one sample, sequenced in a study of technical replicates of blood from a few donors. Libraries were prepared by immunoSEQ multiplex PCR; TCRdb keeps only in-frame clonotypes and omits some of them. Among more than 75,000 clones listed, approximately 93% were seen once. The sequencing input was T cells isolated from PBMCs. The receptors derive from a human donor in good health.

The chain's CDR3 is CASSRGGASHEQFF. For the CDR3, the DNA is TGCGCCAGCAGCCGCGGGGGGGCGTCCCATGAGCAGTTCTTC. This chain uses TRBV4-1 with TRBJ2-1; 9 bases match TRBD2. This CDR3 contains 14 residues. Trimming removed 4 bases from V and 8 bases from J; junction bases left unmatched: 6. Germline V CDR1 and CDR2: MGHRA, YSYEKL.

The chain links TRBV9 to TRBJ2-1, with 7 nucleotides matching TRBD1. The CDR3 length is 15 residues. Trimming removed 0 bases from V and 5 bases from J; junction bases left unmatched: 5. Germline V CDR1 and CDR2: SGDLS, YYNGEE. The CDR3 sequence: CASSVGAGGNNEQFF. For the CDR3, the DNA is TGTGCCAGCAGCGTAGGGGCAGGGGGTAACAATGAGCAGTTCTTC.

The rearrangement joins TRBV5-1 to TRBJ2-7, with 7 bases matching TRBD1. Per the germline V gene, CDR1 is SGHRS and CDR2 is YFSETQ. The V and J ends lost 2 bases and 2 bases, in that order; junction bases with no gene match: 4. The CDR3 spans 14 residues. The CDR3 reads CASSFTGDAYEQYF. The DNA of the CDR3 is TGCGCCAGCAGCTTCACAGGGGATGCCTACGAGCAGTACTTC.

For the CDR3, the DNA is TGCGCCAGCAGCCAAGTACCCGGACAGGGCGGCTACGAGCAGTACTTC. This gives the protein CASSQVPGQGGYEQYF. V is TRBV4-1 and J is TRBJ2-7; 8 bases map to TRBD1. The CDR3 covers 16 residues. Looked up from germline, CDR1 is MGHRA and CDR2 is YSYEKL. Trimming at V came to 1 base and at J to 3 bases, leaving 8 bases not matched to a gene.

This sequence joins TRBV28 and TRBJ2-5; TRBD1 matches at 8 bases. This CDR3 is 13 amino acids long. The germline V gene has CDR1 MDHEN and CDR2 SYDVKM. V lost 7 bases and J lost 4; bases outside the gene matches: 5. CDR3 bases: TGTGCCAGCACGTACACAGGGGGAGAGACCCAGTACTTC. Translated: CASTYTGGETQYF.

The chain links TRBV5-1 to TRBJ2-1; 12 positions match TRBD2. The germline gives CDR1 SGHRS, CDR2 YFSETQ. The CDR3 is 16 residues long. Unmatched junction bases numbered 7, after V lost 2 bases and J lost 7 bases. CDR3 in amino acids: CASSLRLAGVGNEQFF. CDR3 coding DNA: TGCGCCAGCAGCTTAAGACTAGCGGGAGTCGGGAATGAGCAGTTCTTC.

This clone was seen only a few times. The chain combines TRBV21-1 with TRBJ2-7; TRBD1 is taken as the D call from the table, unchecked against the DNA. TRBV21-1 counts as a pseudogene. The CDR3 is 16 amino acids. The CDR3: CASSHEAQGCAYEQYF. The CDR3 coding sequence is TGTGCCAGCAGCCACGAAGCCCAGGGGTGCGCCTACGAGCAGTACTTC.

This chain uses TRBV30 with TRBJ2-3, with 7 bases fitting TRBD1. The V segment lost 4 bases and the J segment 9 bases; nucleotides outside the gene matches: 7. Germline V gene data show CDR1 as GTSNPN and CDR2 as SVGIG (reference sequence). The CDR3 spans 12 residues. CDR3 in DNA: TGTGCCTGGACCTCTGGGACAGCAACGCAGTATTTT. This sequence encodes CAWTSGTATQYF.

V is TRBV5-6 and J is TRBJ2-7; TRBD2 matches 7 bases. Germline lookup yields CDR1 SGHDT and CDR2 YYEEEE. The CDR3 runs 19 residues. V lost 4 bases to trimming and J lost 4 bases; unmatched junction nucleotides: 23. The chain's CDR3 is CASSAYGGTLLTTSYEQYF. The DNA of the CDR3 is TGTGCCAGCAGCGCCTACGGGGGGACTTTACTAACCACCTCTTACGAGCAGTACTTC. The whole variable domain, filled in from reference TRBV5-6 and TRBJ2-7, reads DAGVTQSPTHLIKTRGQQVTLRCSPKSGHDTVSWYQQALGQGPQFIFQYYEEEERQRGNFPDRFSGHQFPNYSSELNVNALLLGDSALYLCASSAYGGTLLTTSYEQYFGPGTRLTVT.

The table lists this clone with a count of one. The DNA of the CDR3 is TGCGCCAGCAGCCCGGAGACAGATACGCAGTATTTT. As protein: CASSPETDTQYF. This chain joins TRBV4-1 and TRBJ2-3, with D unresolved. V shed 4 bases and J shed 3 bases, with 5 bases lying between them. Per germline, CDR1 MGHRA and CDR2 YSYEKL. The CDR3 consists of 12 residues.

CDR3 sequence (DNA): TGTGCCATCAGTGAGAGAGGGGAGGGGAACACTGAAGCTTTCTTT. It specifies CAISERGEGNTEAFF. This chain joins TRBV10-3 and TRBJ1-1; possibly TRBD1 for D (5 bases). The CDR3 has 15 residues. Germline loops: CDR1 ENHRY, CDR2 SYGVKD. The V and J ends lost 2 bases and 1 base respectively, with 11 bases between them.

The chain links TRBV2 to TRBJ2-7; D is unclear. This CDR3 comprises 12 residues. Germline lookup yields CDR1 SNHLY and CDR2 FYNNEI. The V gene lost 5 bases and the J gene lost 3 bases, with 8 bases spanning the gap. The chain's CDR3 is CASSPLLYEQYF. In DNA, the CDR3 is TGTGCCAGCAGTCCACTCCTCTACGAGCAGTACTTC. The whole variable domain, filled in from reference TRBV2 and TRBJ2-7, reads EPEVTQTPSHQVTQMGQEVILRCVPISNHLYFYWYRQILGQKVEFLVSFYNNEISEKSEIFDDQFSVERPDGSNFTLKIRSTKLEDSAMYFCASSPLLYEQYFGPGTRLTVT.

The V gene is TRBV5-4, the J gene TRBJ2-7, with a weak D call TRBD2 (7 bases). The V end was cut by 3 bases, the J end by 3 bases, with 16 bases between. Per the germline V gene, CDR1 is SGHNT and CDR2 is YYREEE (reference sequence). This CDR3 spans 15 amino acids. The CDR3 DNA sequence: TGTGCCAGCAGCTCATTAGGGGGGGAAATCTACGAGCAGTACTTC. Amino acid sequence: CASSSLGGEIYEQYF. Variable domain in full (rest from reference TRBV5-4 and TRBJ2-7): ETGVTQSPTHLIKTRGQQVTLRCSSQSGHNTVSWYQQALGQGPQFIFQYYREEENGRGNFPPRFSGLQFPNYSSELNVNALELDDSALYLCASSSLGGEIYEQYFGPGTRLTVT.

The J gene is TRBJ2-2, the V gene TRBV4-2; 8 bases are shared with TRBD2. The CDR3 totals 20 residues. From germline, CDR1 is LGHNA and CDR2 YNFKEQ. V trimming: 0 bases; J trimming: 5 bases; junction bases outside the gene matches: 17. CDR3 DNA: TGTGCCAGCAGCCAAGATTACTTCGATGTAGCGGGGCAAAGGACCGGGGAGCTGTTTTTT. Translated, it gives CASSQDYFDVAGQRTGELFF.

The chain couples TRBV6-1 to TRBJ2-1, with TRBD2 as a possible D gene (5 bases). The CDR3 consists of 17 residues. V gave up 1 base and J gave up 4 bases, with 17 bases separating them. Germline CDR1 and CDR2: MNHNS and SASEGT. The CDR3 loop reads CASSEELAQVSYNEQFF. In DNA form, the CDR3 reads TGTGCCAGCAGTGAAGAGTTAGCGCAGGTTTCTTACAATGAGCAGTTCTTC.

This sequence joins TRBV6-1 and TRBJ1-2, with 8 nucleotides matching TRBD1. This CDR3 comprises 15 residues. J lost 4 bases, V lost 10 bases, and 14 bases had no gene match. Germline assignment: CDR1 MNHNS and CDR2 SASEGT. This CDR3 reads CAITGAGGVPYGYTF. The CDR3 DNA is TGTGCCATCACGGGGGCAGGGGGCGTCCCCTATGGCTACACCTTC.

J is TRBJ1-1 and V is TRBV28; D gene uncertain. The V end lost 3 bases, the J end lost 8 bases, and 10 bases lay between the germline ends. The germline CDR1 and CDR2 sequences are MDHEN and SYDVKM. CDR3 length equals 12 residues. In nucleotides, the CDR3 is TGTGCCAGCAGTTTTGTCGCCCGGGAAGCTTTCTTT. Encoded protein: CASSFVAREAFF.

The rearrangement links TRBV11-3 to TRBJ2-2; a weak D match, TRBD1 (6 bases). From germline, CDR1 is SGHNT and CDR2 YENEEA. The length of the CDR3 is 15 residues. Trimming cost V 3 bases and J 1 base, with 9 bases left between them. As DNA, the CDR3 is TGTGCCAGCAGCTTCGGGACATTGAACACCGGGGAGCTGTTTTTT. Its protein product is CASSFGTLNTGELFF.

This chain uses TRBV28 with TRBJ2-7; perhaps TRBD1 as D (6 bases). Germline V gene sequence: CDR1 MDHEN, CDR2 SYDVKM. This CDR3 has 12 amino acids. Deletions cut 6 bases from V and 2 bases from J, with 8 bases between. CDR3 residues: CASRTGTYEQYF. The CDR3 DNA is TGTGCCAGCAGGACAGGCACCTACGAGCAGTACTTC.

This clone has just one count. The chain joins TRBV28 to TRBJ1-1; 9 nucleotides line up with TRBD1. Germline-derived CDR1 and CDR2 are MDHEN and SYDVKM. J gave up 5 bases and V 2 bases, and 6 bases lay outside the gene matches. The CDR3 has 15 residues. The CDR3 sequence: CASSLPGTGLTEAFF. The CDR3 DNA reads TGTGCCAGCAGTTTACCCGGGACAGGGCTAACTGAAGCTTTCTTT.

The chain links TRBV9 to TRBJ2-7; TRBD2 might be the D (6 bases). Germline-derived CDR1 and CDR2 are SGDLS and YYNGEE. The CDR3 spans 14 residues. V was shortened by 0 bases and J by 5 bases, with 12 bases between the two germline ends. The CDR3 coding sequence is TGTGCCAGCAGCGTAGCAGGAGGGGCTAACGAGCAGTACTTC. This encodes CASSVAGGANEQYF.

V usage is TRBV29-1 and J usage is TRBJ2-7; 11 nucleotides match TRBD1. CDR3 length: 14 residues. CDR1 and CDR2 from the germline V gene are SQVTM and ANQGSEA. Trimming at V came to 4 bases and at J to 3 bases, leaving 5 bases not matched to a gene. The CDR3 DNA reads as TGCAGCGTTGTGGACAGGGGGCGCCTCTACGAGCAGTACTTC. It codes for CSVVDRGRLYEQYF.

CDR3 DNA sequence: TGTGCCAGCAGCTTAATAGCGACTGACGACAATGAGCAGTTCTTC. It specifies CASSLIATDDNEQFF. The gene calls are TRBV11-2 and TRBJ2-1; a weak D match, TRBD2 (5 bases). The ends were cut back, 2 bases at V and 5 bases at J, with 13 bases in the middle. The CDR3 extends over 15 amino acids. Per germline, CDR1 SGHAT and CDR2 FQNNGV.

The chain carries TRBV5-8 and TRBJ1-5, with D hard to call. Per germline, CDR1 SGHTS and CDR2 YDEGEE. This CDR3 comprises 15 residues. The germline V and J ends were trimmed by 2 bases and 5 bases, with 14 bases remaining between them. Written as DNA, the CDR3 is TGTGCCAGCAGCTTTTTGTGGACCGGGGATCAGCCCCAGCATTTT. This gives the protein CASSFLWTGDQPQHF.

V usage is TRBV5-8 and J usage is TRBJ1-3; D is possibly TRBD1 (5 bases). The germline V gene has CDR1 SGHTS and CDR2 YDEGEE. The CDR3 totals 14 residues. Trimming took off 5 bases at V and 3 bases at J, with 12 bases between the two ends. The CDR3 nucleotides are TGTGCCAGCAGTTATGACAGATTTGGAAACACCATATATTTT. As protein: CASSYDRFGNTIYF.

The chain links TRBV4-1 to TRBJ2-7, with D possibly matching TRBD1 (6 bases). The V and J ends lost 6 bases and 1 base respectively, with 10 bases between them. CDR3 length: 13 amino acids. Germline values: CDR1 MGHRA, CDR2 YSYEKL. The CDR3 region is CASRLTGSYEQYF. The CDR3 nucleotides are TGCGCCAGCAGGCTGACAGGATCCTACGAGCAGTACTTC.

DNA for the CDR3: TGTGCCAGCACCCCGAAGCGGGGGCTTTCCGGAAACACCATATATTTT. Amino acids: CASTPKRGLSGNTIYF. This sequence joins TRBV7-9 and TRBJ1-3, with D tentatively TRBD1 (6 bases). Trimming took 7 bases from V and 4 from J, leaving 20 bases between them. The germline V gene has CDR1 SEHNR and CDR2 FQNEAQ (reference sequence). The CDR3 length is 16 residues.

The chain has TRBV2 and TRBJ1-3, with D perhaps matching TRBD1 (6 bases). The V end was cut by 5 bases, the J end by 4 bases, with 12 bases between. From germline, CDR1 is SNHLY and CDR2 FYNNEI. The CDR3 runs 14 residues. The CDR3 DNA reads TGTGCCAGCAGTCCGCAGGGGTCCGGAAACACCATATATTTT. Encoded protein: CASSPQGSGNTIYF.

The table lists this clone with a count of one. The chain links TRBV5-4 to TRBJ2-3; D remains ambiguous. Between the trimmed V and J ends, which lost 2 bases and 0 bases, there was a span of 10 bases. The CDR3 totals 15 residues. Germline lookup yields CDR1 SGHNT and CDR2 YYREEE (reference sequence). CDR3 protein: CASSFSLLSTDTQYF. CDR3 DNA: TGTGCCAGCAGCTTTAGTTTACTTAGCACAGATACGCAGTATTTT.

This chain connects TRBV12-5 to TRBJ1-2; 7 bases line up with TRBD1. With V trimmed by 0 bases and J by 0 bases, 4 bases remained unmatched. The CDR3 is made up of 16 amino acids. Germline CDR1 and CDR2: LGHNT and FRNRAP. This CDR3 is CASGLVRTGSNYGYTF. The CDR3 region has the DNA TGTGCTAGTGGTTTGGTCCGGACAGGTTCTAACTATGGCTACACCTTC. Looking up the rest from reference TRBV12-5 and TRBJ1-2 gives the full variable domain: DARVTQTPRHKVTEMGQEVTMRCQPILGHNTVFWYRQTMMQGLELLAYFRNRAPLDDSGMPKDRFSAEMPDATLATLKIQPSEPRDSAVYFCASGLVRTGSNYGYTFGSGTRLTVV.

The genes are TRBV6-1 and TRBJ2-2; D might be TRBD2 (5 bases). With 3 bases removed from V and 4 bases from J, the gap between germline ends came to 9 bases. From germline, CDR1 is MNHNS and CDR2 SASEGT. The CDR3 loop spans 14 amino acids. The CDR3 sequence is CASSEEVFTGELFF. CDR3 in DNA: TGTGCCAGCAGTGAGGAGGTCTTCACCGGGGAGCTGTTTTTT.

This rearrangement joins TRBV10-2 to TRBJ2-1, with 8 bases identical to TRBD2. The CDR3 consists of 13 residues. Germline V gene sequence: CDR1 WSHSY, CDR2 SAAADI. Losses at the gene ends were 6 bases for V and 7 bases for J; bases not matched to a gene: 5. CDR3 coding DNA: TGCGCCAGCAGGGGGACTAGGGTGAATGAGCAGTTCTTC. This codes for CASRGTRVNEQFF.